The 22 T cell receptor beta chains below were found in one sample sequenced in a study of T cell repertoires in cytomegalovirus infection. TCRdb fed the reads into MiXCR, producing one record per CDR3 protein. The sample contains more than 350,000 distinct CDR3 sequences, approximately 32% of which appear only once. Sequenced: PBMCs. The receptors originated from a human donor in good health (CMV status not recorded). Some clones in this sample may be carry-over from other donors' samples.

The chain employs TRBV12-3 or TRBV12-4 and TRBJ2-4; no reliable D call. The CDR3 is 11 amino acids. The V and J ends lost 3 bases and 10 bases respectively, with 7 bases between them. Here the CDR3 reads CASSFANIQYF. For the CDR3, the DNA is TGTGCCAGCAGTTTTGCGAATATTCAGTACTTC.

For this clonotype: The junction shows a germline mismatch at one end, possibly a read error. The rearrangement links TRBV6-6 to TRBJ2-1; TRBD2 matches 8 bases. Germline CDR1 MNHNY, CDR2 SVGAGI (reference sequence). There are 14 residues in the CDR3. CDR3 residues: CARRPGGLYNEQFF. The CDR3 DNA follows: TGTGCCCGCAGGCCGGGGGGGCTCTACAATGAGCAGTTCTTC.

This chain uses TRBV20-1 with TRBJ2-1; 8 bases line up with TRBD2. Trimming cost V 6 bases and J 5 bases; bases outside gene matches: 12. The CDR3 totals 15 residues. Germline V gives CDR1 DFQATT, CDR2 SNEGSKA (reference sequence). The CDR3 loop reads CSATQQAGVNNEQFF. CDR3 DNA: TGCAGTGCCACCCAGCAAGCGGGGGTAAACAATGAGCAGTTCTTC.

This chain uses TRBV12-3 or TRBV12-4 with TRBJ2-7; TRBD2 agrees at 8 bases. Losses at the gene ends were 6 bases for V and 0 bases for J; bases not matched to a gene: 4. CDR3 length: 14 amino acids. The CDR3 DNA reads as TGTGCCAGCAGGCGCAGCGGGAGCTCCTACGAGCAGTACTTC. This translates into CASRRSGSSYEQYF.

This clonotype came up once. V is TRBV12-3 or TRBV12-4 and J is TRBJ1-3, with D unclear. The length of the CDR3 is 13 residues. V dropped 7 bases and J dropped 1 base, with 8 bases sitting between them. As DNA, the CDR3 is TGTGCCAGCAACAAACATTCTGGAAACACCATATATTTT. It is translated as CASNKHSGNTIYF.

This clonotype was observed many times. The gene calls are TRBV19 and TRBJ1-4; D ambiguous. The CDR3 is made up of 16 amino acids. V lost 0 bases, J lost 0 bases, and 8 bases lay in between. CDR1 is LNHDA and CDR2 is SQIVND in the germline V gene (reference sequence). The CDR3 loop is CASSIDSTTTNEKLFF. The CDR3 bases are TGTGCCAGTAGTATAGACAGTACCACAACTAATGAAAAACTGTTTTTT.

The gene calls are TRBV4-2 and TRBJ1-1; D is uncertain. The V gene's germline CDR1 is LGHNA and CDR2 YNFKEQ. This CDR3 region has 14 residues. Trimming removed 0 bases at V and 6 bases at J, with 11 bases between. As DNA, the CDR3 is TGTGCCAGCAGCCAAGAGGTGACGGTCGCTGAAGCTTTCTTT. Its translation: CASSQEVTVAEAFF.

The chain employs TRBV4-2 and TRBJ2-1; D is unresolved. Trimming took 1 base from V and 0 from J, leaving 10 bases between them. Germline V lookup: CDR1 LGHNA, CDR2 YNFKEQ. There are 16 residues in the CDR3. DNA for the CDR3: TGTGCCAGCAGCCAAGGAGTGGGCAGCTCCTACAATGAGCAGTTCTTC. Encoded protein: CASSQGVGSSYNEQFF.

About this clonotype: Given a much more abundant clone one base away, this may be a read error. It is likely a read error, because the conserved phenylalanine at the end of the CDR3 is missing. J is TRBJ2-1 and V is TRBV7-3; D unclear. The CDR3 totals 13 residues. V was clipped by 5 bases and J by 3 bases, with 8 bases between them. CDR1 SGHTA and CDR2 FQGTGA come from the germline V gene. The CDR3 loop is CASSMASYNEQFL. The DNA for the CDR3 is TGTGCCAGCAGCATGGCCAGCTACAATGAGCAGTTCTTA.

V is TRBV4-1 and J is TRBJ1-4, with D maybe TRBD1 (6 bases). There are 17 residues in the CDR3. V lost 3 bases and J lost 5, with 19 bases in between. Germline V gene data show CDR1 as MGHRA and CDR2 as YSYEKL. CDR3 sequence (DNA): TGCGCCAGCAGCCATCCAGAGGGGGGAGGGGGGAATGAAAAACTGTTTTTT. It specifies CASSHPEGGGGNEKLFF.

The V gene is TRBV10-3, the J gene TRBJ1-2; 10 positions match TRBD1. J gave up 9 bases and V 0 bases, and 4 bases lay outside the gene matches. This CDR3 spans 14 amino acids. Germline loops: CDR1 ENHRY, CDR2 SYGVKD. The CDR3 spells CAISESTGGLRYTF. CDR3 coding DNA: TGTGCCATCAGTGAGTCGACAGGGGGCTTACGCTACACCTTC.

This clonotype was seen many times. The chain employs TRBV7-8 and TRBJ2-3; 9 bases line up with TRBD2. V was clipped by 7 bases and J by 1 base; unmatched bases: 15. There are 18 residues in the CDR3. Per germline, CDR1 SGHVS and CDR2 FQNEAQ. The CDR3 spells CASTGGRRGGGGTDTQYF. In nucleotides, the CDR3 is TGTGCCAGCACGGGGGGGCGGCGGGGGGGCGGAGGCACAGATACGCAGTATTTT.

This clonotype was seen many times. This chain links TRBV7-2 with TRBJ2-2, with 13 bases matching TRBD2. This CDR3 is 18 amino acids long. Germline CDR1 and CDR2: SGHTA and FQGNSA. V lost 6 bases, J lost 4 bases, and 11 bases stayed unmatched. CDR3 nucleotides: TGTGCCAGCAGGACCGGGACTAGCGGGGCGACGGTCACCGGGGAGCTGTTTTTT. As protein: CASRTGTSGATVTGELFF. The variable domain in full, completed from reference TRBV7-2 and TRBJ2-2, reads GAGVSQSPSNKVTEKGKDVELRCDPISGHTALYWYRQSLGQGLEFLIYFQGNSAPDKSGLPSDRFSAERTGGSVSTLTIQRTQQEDSAVYLCASRTGTSGATVTGELFFGEGSRLTVL.

V gene TRBV20-1 combines with J gene TRBJ2-2; maybe TRBD2 (5 bases). Germline V CDR1 and CDR2: DFQATT, SNEGSKA (reference sequence). V was cut by 3 bases and J by 0 bases, with 11 bases left in between. The CDR3 extends over 15 amino acids. Here the CDR3 reads CSARRAGTNTGELFF. The CDR3, as DNA: TGCAGTGCTAGGAGGGCTGGAACGAACACCGGGGAGCTGTTTTTT.

The sample holds many counts of this clonotype. The chain recombines TRBV6-1 with TRBJ2-1, with D unclear. The V and J ends lost 9 bases and 0 bases respectively, with 15 bases between them. The germline V gene has CDR1 MNHNS and CDR2 SASEGT. The CDR3 has 15 amino acids. The CDR3 here is CASKSAPSSYNEQFF. The CDR3 DNA sequence: TGTGCCAGTAAGTCAGCGCCCAGCTCCTACAATGAGCAGTTCTTC.

The chain recombines TRBV4-1 with TRBJ1-1; tentatively, D is TRBD1 (5 bases). The germline V gene encodes CDR1 MGHRA and CDR2 YSYEKL. The CDR3 has 16 residues. V lost 1 base to trimming and J lost 0 bases, with 12 bases between them. Written as DNA, the CDR3 is TGCGCCAGCAGCCAAGCCTCGGGACCGATGAACACTGAAGCTTTCTTT. The encoded protein is CASSQASGPMNTEAFF.

The chain is built from TRBV6-6 and TRBJ1-5; maybe TRBD1 (6 bases). Germline V gene sequence: CDR1 MNHNY, CDR2 SVGAGI (reference sequence). V was shortened by 7 bases and J by 6 bases, with 19 bases between the two germline ends. The CDR3 extends over 15 amino acids. DNA of the CDR3: TGTGCCAGCATCCCCGGGGGGGGCGCAGGTCAGCCCCAGCATTTT. Translation gives CASIPGGGAGQPQHF.

The J gene is TRBJ2-7, the V gene TRBV19; tentative D call: TRBD2 (5 bases). CDR3 size: 15 residues. CDR1 and CDR2 from the germline V gene are LNHDA and SQIVND (reference sequence). V was trimmed by 3 bases and J by 2 bases, leaving 14 bases between them. The CDR3 is CASSILAGETYEQYF. The CDR3 bases are TGTGCCAGTAGTATCTTGGCTGGGGAGACCTACGAGCAGTACTTC. The complete variable domain, with remaining parts taken from reference TRBV19 and TRBJ2-7, reads DGGITQSPKYLFRKEGQNVTLSCEQNLNHDAMYWYRQDPGQGLRLIYYSQIVNDFQKGDIAEGYSVSREKKESFPLTVTSAQKNPTAFYLCASSILAGETYEQYFGPGTRLTVT.

In this sample, this clonotype turned up many times. V usage is TRBV7-2 and J usage is TRBJ2-7; D is perhaps TRBD1 or TRBD2 (5 bases each). The CDR3 runs to 15 residues. V lost 4 bases and J lost 6, with 19 bases in between. Per germline, CDR1 SGHTA and CDR2 FQGNSA. The CDR3 spells CASSSAGRARGEQYF. The CDR3, as DNA: TGTGCCAGCAGCTCAGCCGGTCGGGCGAGGGGCGAGCAGTACTTC.

The V gene is TRBV28, the J gene TRBJ1-4; D is unclear. This CDR3 comprises 10 residues. With 6 bases removed from V and 8 bases from J, the gap between germline ends came to 4 bases. Germline CDR1 reads MDHEN; CDR2 reads SYDVKM. The CDR3 reads CASRHEKLFF. The CDR3 DNA reads as TGTGCCAGCAGACACGAAAAACTGTTTTTT.

This clonotype showed up just a few times. The rearrangement uses TRBV7-9 and TRBJ2-1, with D unresolved. With 4 bases removed from V and 6 bases from J, the gap between germline ends came to 4 bases. The CDR3 has 11 amino acids. Looked up from germline, CDR1 is SEHNR and CDR2 is FQNEAQ (reference sequence). CDR3 protein: CASSWGNEQFF. CDR3 in DNA: TGTGCCAGCAGCTGGGGCAATGAGCAGTTCTTC. Complete variable domain (other parts from reference TRBV7-9 and TRBJ2-1): DTGVSQNPRHKITKRGQNVTFRCDPISEHNRLYWYRQTLGQGPEFLTYFQNEAQLEKSRLLSDRFSAERPKGSFSTLEIQRTEQGDSAMYLCASSWGNEQFFGPGTRLTVL.

This clonotype was counted only a few times. The junction does not match germline at one end; this may be a read error. The chain joins TRBV4-1 to TRBJ2-1; 9 bases agree with TRBD2. The CDR3 is 18 residues long. CDR1 and CDR2 (germline): MGHRA, YSYEKL. CDR3 residues: CASSQDSASGISYNEQFF. The CDR3 DNA is TGTGCCAGCAGCCAAGATAGCGCTAGCGGGATCTCCTACAATGAGCAGTTCTTC.